One sample yielded the 13 T cell receptor beta chains listed below, sequenced in a study of T cells after yellow fever vaccination. TCRdb re-called the 5' RACE reads through MiXCR, storing one row per CDR3 protein. Of under 350,000 distinct CDR3 sequences listed, over 4% are singletons. Sequenced material: PBMCs, taken 5 days after the yellow fever booster vaccination. The receptors originated from a young man who received the YFV17D yellow fever vaccine.

This chain joins TRBV7-2 and TRBJ1-2; D unresolved. V gave up 2 bases and J gave up 5 bases, with 9 bases separating them. The CDR3 runs 13 residues. Germline CDR1 SGHTA, CDR2 FQGNSA. The CDR3 DNA reads as TGTGCCAGCAGCTTATCGTTTCTTTATGGCTACACCTTC. Translated: CASSLSFLYGYTF.

This clonotype was observed many times. The chain employs TRBV4-3 and TRBJ2-5, with D uncertain. From germline, CDR1 is LGHNA and CDR2 YSLEER. V lost 0 bases to trimming and J lost 11 bases, with 13 bases between them. The CDR3 consists of 13 residues. This chain's CDR3 is CASSQETWGTQYF. The DNA for the CDR3 is TGCGCCAGCAGCCAAGAAACTTGGGGAACGCAGTACTTC.

Turning to this clonotype: The junction does not match germline at one end; this may be a read error. The V gene is TRBV4-2, the J gene TRBJ2-7; a weak D match, TRBD1 (5 bases). The CDR3 runs to 14 residues. Germline CDR1 is LGHNA and CDR2 is YNFKEQ. CDR3 amino acids: CASSQEWSKGVGIF. The CDR3 nucleotides read TGTGCCAGCAGCCAAGAGTGGTCAAAAGGGGTGGGGATCTTC.

This clonotype has more than one count but fewer than ten. The chain has TRBV28 and TRBJ2-7; D is uncertain. Trimming removed 4 bases from V and 4 bases from J, with 11 bases in between. Looked up from germline, CDR1 is MDHEN and CDR2 is SYDVKM. The CDR3 is 13 residues long. The CDR3 region has the DNA TGTGCCAGCAGTTCCACTACCAAATACGAGCAGTACTTC. It specifies CASSSTTKYEQYF.

This clonotype has at least ten counts. V is TRBV18 and J is TRBJ2-6; unclear D gene. CDR1 and CDR2 (germline): KGHSH, LQKENI. The V and J ends lost 3 bases and 0 bases respectively, with 15 bases between them. The CDR3 consists of 18 residues. This CDR3 reads CASSPGRPPSSGANVLTF. The DNA of the CDR3 is TGTGCCAGCTCACCGGGCAGGCCTCCAAGCTCTGGGGCCAACGTCCTGACTTTC.

This clonotype came up a few times. DNA of the CDR3: TGTGCCAGCAGTCCTAGCGGGGGGGAAGCAGATACGCAGTATTTT. It translates to CASSPSGGEADTQYF. The chain uses TRBV12-3 or TRBV12-4 and TRBJ2-3, with TRBD2 identical over 12 bases. The ends lost 5 bases at V and 4 bases at J; junction bases unmatched: 4. The CDR3 covers 15 residues.

V and J are TRBV28 and TRBJ2-1, with no clear D. From germline, CDR1 is MDHEN and CDR2 SYDVKM. The V gene lost 3 bases and the J gene lost 1 base, with 10 bases spanning the gap. The CDR3 length is 15 residues. CDR3 region: CASSFQRRSYNEQFF. Here the CDR3 DNA reads TGTGCCAGCAGTTTTCAGCGTAGGTCCTACAATGAGCAGTTCTTC.

This clonotype was seen just once. The chain employs TRBV10-1 and TRBJ2-7; 7 bases match TRBD1. J lost 3 bases, V lost 3 bases, and 8 bases had no gene match. The CDR3 covers 15 residues. Germline V lookup: CDR1 WNHNN, CDR2 SYGVQD (reference sequence). This chain's CDR3 is CASSDRRQGRYEQYF. CDR3 nucleotide sequence: TGCGCCAGCAGTGATCGGAGACAGGGCCGCTACGAGCAGTACTTC.

This clonotype was recorded a few times. No DNA is shown, since the ends of the CDR3 on it are uncertain; the CDR3 is the one TCRdb lists. The chain is built from TRBV19 and TRBJ2-1; the table's D call of TRBD1 was not tested on the DNA. Germline V CDR1 and CDR2: LNHDA, SQIVND (reference sequence). The CDR3 is made up of 15 amino acids, end residues included. This CDR3 is CASSSGQGARREQFF.

Details on this clonotype: Sequence at one end of the junction differs from germline and may be a read error. The CDR3 DNA reads TGTGCCAGCAGCTTGGTTGGGACAGGAGGGGTAAAACTGATTTTT. This translates into CASSLVGTGGVKLIF. The chain links TRBV5-5 to TRBJ1-4; TRBD1 matches 8 bases. The CDR3 covers 15 residues. Germline V CDR1 and CDR2: SGHKS, YYEKEE (reference sequence). The full variable domain, in which reference TRBV5-5 and TRBJ1-4 provide the parts outside the CDR3, is DAGVTQSPTHLIKTRGQQVTLRCSPISGHKSVSWYQQVLGQGPQFIFQYYEKEERGRGNFPDRFSARQFPNYSSELNVNALLLGDSALYLCASSLVGTGGVKLIFGSGTQLSVL.

This chain joins TRBV5-1 and TRBJ2-1; TRBD2 matches at 13 bases. J lost 10 bases, V lost 4 bases, and 8 bases had no gene match. The CDR3 consists of 15 residues. CDR1 and CDR2 from the germline V gene are SGHRS and YFSETQ. CDR3 DNA: TGCGCCAGCAGCAGAAAAGGACTAGCGGGGGACGAGCAGTTCTTC. This translates into CASSRKGLAGDEQFF.

The chain combines TRBV29-1 with TRBJ2-1; 7 bases fit TRBD2. Unmatched junction bases numbered 14, after V lost 6 bases and J lost 9 bases. The germline CDR1 and CDR2 sequences are SQVTM and ANQGSEA. The CDR3 contains 14 residues. The CDR3 reads CSVGLGGSGGEQFF. The CDR3 nucleotides are TGCAGCGTGGGACTGGGAGGGAGTGGGGGTGAGCAGTTCTTC.

This clonotype appeared many times. The gene calls are TRBV10-3 and TRBJ2-3; weak D call: TRBD2 (7 bases). The CDR3 loop spans 14 amino acids. V lost 6 bases and J 6 bases, leaving 16 bases between the germline ends. Per germline, CDR1 ENHRY and CDR2 SYGVKD. CDR3 coding DNA: TGTGCCATCAGCCGGGGGGCCGAGGCGGATACGCAGTATTTT. Translating it yields CAISRGAEADTQYF.